These T cell receptor beta chains were read from a single sample in a study of OX40 agonist ivuxolimab in advanced cancers. Generated by immunoSEQ multiplex PCR, the TCRdb table keeps only in-frame clones and is missing some. The table has about 98,000 clones, approximately 93% seen once. The sample in question was CD4+ or CD8+ T cells sorted from blood, obtained in a trial of the OX40 agonist ivuxolimab. Receptors originate from an adult with an advanced solid tumor such as melanoma, head and neck, liver or kidney cancer. CDR3s include the opening cysteine and the closing phenylalanine or tryptophan. The order of the fields is D gene, J gene, V gene, clone size, CDR3 DNA, CDR3 protein. The D gene is left open where the match is weak. Clone sizes are given selectively: once, few, many, or a class where the clone is expanded.

d_gene: .
j_gene: TRBJ2-5
v_gene: TRBV5-4
abundance: .
CDR3nt: TGTGCCAGCAGCTCTCGTAGGACCCAGTACTTC
CDR3aa: CASSSRRTQYF

d_gene: TRBD2
j_gene: TRBJ2-1
v_gene: TRBV2
abundance: .
CDR3nt: TGTGCCAGCAGAGGACTAGCGTCCTACAATGAGCAGTTCTTC
CDR3aa: CASRGLASYNEQFF

d_gene: TRBD1
j_gene: TRBJ1-1
v_gene: TRBV7-9
abundance: .
CDR3nt: TGTGCCAGCAGCTTGGGACAGTCGAACACTGAAGCTTTCTTT
CDR3aa: CASSLGQSNTEAFF

d_gene: TRBD2
j_gene: TRBJ2-5
v_gene: TRBV7-7
abundance: .
CDR3nt: TGTGCTAGCAGTTTCGGACTAGCGGGGGAAGAGACCCAGTACTTC
CDR3aa: CASSFGLAGEETQYF

d_gene: .
j_gene: TRBJ2-3
v_gene: TRBV2
abundance: .
CDR3nt: TGTGCCAGCAGTGAAGGACTAGGCACAGATACGCAGTATTTT
CDR3aa: CASSEGLGTDTQYF

d_gene: .
j_gene: TRBJ1-2
v_gene: TRBV7-8
abundance: .
CDR3nt: TGTGCCAGCAGCGAGGGGACTGGCTACACCTTC
CDR3aa: CASSEGTGYTF

d_gene: .
j_gene: TRBJ2-3
v_gene: TRBV9
abundance: few
CDR3nt: TGTGCCAGCAGCAGGAGCACAGATACGCAGTATTTT
CDR3aa: CASSRSTDTQYF

d_gene: TRBD2
j_gene: TRBJ2-1
v_gene: TRBV19
abundance: .
CDR3nt: TGTGCCAGTAGTATGGGCGGGACTAGCGATCCCAATGAGCAGTTCTTC
CDR3aa: CASSMGGTSDPNEQFF

d_gene: .
j_gene: TRBJ2-5
v_gene: TRBV12-5
abundance: .
CDR3nt: TGTGCTAGTGGTTTGGTACGAGAGACCCAGTACTTC
CDR3aa: CASGLVRETQYF

d_gene: TRBD2
j_gene: TRBJ2-3
v_gene: TRBV7-3
abundance: .
CDR3nt: TGTGCCAGCAGCCAGACGGGGGGTCGCACAGATACGCAGTATTTT
CDR3aa: CASSQTGGRTDTQYF